This entry concerns a single T cell receptor beta chain. What it recognizes is unknown. This CDR3 is built from 14 residues. The V end lost 0 bases, the J end lost 2 bases, and 9 bases lay between the germline ends. In germline, CDR1 is SGHDT, CDR2 YYEEEE. TCRdb ran MiXCR on the 5' RACE reads and lists one entry per CDR3 protein. Of hundreds of thousands of distinct CDR3 sequences in the sample, around 12% were seen once. The data stem from a study of T cells after yellow fever vaccination. Study-wide findings and caveats: A minor fraction of clonotypes spanned both CD4 and CD8 compartments.

The origin of this receptor is a man under 40 who received the YFV17D yellow fever vaccine. Sequencing used PBMCs, obtained on the day of the yellow fever booster vaccination. The chain links TRBV5-6 to TRBJ2-7; D is uncertain. The CDR3 here is CASSLDGRTYEQYF. Written as DNA, the CDR3 is TGTGCCAGCAGCTTGGATGGACGAACCTACGAGCAGTACTTC.